This TCR beta chain was retrieved from a study of T cells after yellow fever vaccination. The CDR3 sequence is 14 residues long. Germline V gives CDR1 DFQATT, CDR2 SNEGSKA (reference sequence). V was clipped by 3 bases and J by 2 bases, with 12 bases between them. In making TCR cDNA, 5'RACE template switching added a universal primer site and UMIs to it. TCRdb fed the 5' RACE reads into MiXCR, producing one record per CDR3 protein. The sample contains about 260,000 distinct CDR3 sequences, roughly 4% of which appear only once. Study-wide points: Primary-vaccination clones mostly resurfaced post-booster (about 95% CD4, approximately 89% CD8). The secondary response showed a weaker magnitude and a faster peak, day 5 versus 15.

Many counts were recorded for this clonotype. Its antigen is not identified. The sequencing used PBMCs, collected 15 days after the yellow fever booster vaccination. The source of this sequence is a man younger than 35 who received the YFV17D yellow fever vaccine. The chain joins TRBV20-1 to TRBJ2-3; TRBD1 might be the D (6 bases). The CDR3 nucleotides are TGCAGTGCTAGCGACAGGCGCCTCACAGATACGCAGTATTTT. Its protein product is CSASDRRLTDTQYF.